This T cell receptor beta chain was identified during a study of T cells in Graves' hyperthyroidism and ophthalmopathy. Study-level results: Among thyroid clonotypes expanded above 0.001, most also appeared in blood. The model foresaw ophthalmopathy a median around 6 months prior to onset.

Patients were excluded for uncontrolled infection, other autoimmune disease, pregnancy or lactation. Clinical symptoms, serum thyroxine and TRAb, thyroid ultrasound and orbital computed tomography were used for the diagnoses. TCR beta CDR3 regions were amplified from RNA transcripts. With the HTBI primer set, the TCR CDR3 went through a first round of RT-PCR. TCRdb passed the multiplex PCR reads through MiXCR, listing each CDR3 protein once. The table records over 500,000 distinct CDR3 sequences, 46% of them present only once. In the case of this clonotype: The antigen is unknown.

There are 13 residues in the CDR3. V was clipped by 7 bases and J by 5 bases, with 14 bases between them. Germline V gene lookup returns CDR1 SNHLY and CDR2 FYNNEI. The rearrangement uses TRBV2 and TRBJ1-2; no clear D gene. The sample taken for sequencing was peripheral blood or thyroid tissue (not recorded which). The receptor was derived from an adult woman with Graves' disease, either hyperthyroidism or ophthalmopathy (not recorded which). The CDR3 region is CASTGSVLYGYTF. The DNA for the CDR3 is TGTGCCAGCACTGGGAGCGTATTGTATGGCTACACCTTC.